This is a list of T cell receptor beta chains from one sample in a study of OX40 agonist ivuxolimab in advanced cancers. This table comes from immunoSEQ multiplex PCR, and its TCRdb copy is limited to in-frame clones, with some not included. The sample includes 40,000 or so clones, around 89% of them seen just once. Here the sequenced sample was CD4+ or CD8+ T cells sorted from blood, taken in a trial of the OX40 agonist ivuxolimab. Every receptor here comes from an adult with an advanced solid tumor such as melanoma, head and neck, liver or kidney cancer. The CDR3 runs from the conserved cysteine through the conserved F or W. A D gene is named only where the DNA matches it firmly. Clone size, where shown, is once, few, many, or a class for clones that have expanded.

V gene	clone size	D gene	J gene	CDR3 DNA	CDR3 protein
TRBV29-1	once	.	TRBJ2-7	TGCAGCGCTGGGGGCAGCGACACCTACGAGCAGTACTTC	CSAGGSDTYEQYF
TRBV7-9	.	.	TRBJ2-5	TGTGCCAGCAGCTCCCCGGGACGGACCCAAGAGACCCAGTACTTC	CASSSPGRTQETQYF
TRBV5-1	.	.	TRBJ1-2	TGCGCCAGCAGCTTGTATGACAGTAACTATGGCTACACCTTC	CASSLYDSNYGYTF
TRBV6-1	.	.	TRBJ2-7	TGTGCCAGCAGTGAAGCGCTTGGGCAGGGGAGCTACGAGCAGTACTTC	CASSEALGQGSYEQYF
TRBV5-1	.	TRBD1	TRBJ2-2	TGCGCCAGCAGCTTGCCCGGTAGACAGGGAGGGGAGCTGTTTTTT	CASSLPGRQGGELFF
TRBV7-9	.	.	TRBJ1-1	TGTGCCAGCAGCTTAAACGGGGACACTGAAGCTTTCTTT	CASSLNGDTEAFF
TRBV19	.	.	TRBJ1-3	TGTGCCAGTAGTATACCCTCCGGACAACGAAACACCATATATTTT	CASSIPSGQRNTIYF
TRBV6-5	once	.	TRBJ2-1	TGTGCCAGCAGTTCCCGGGTCCCAAGGGACAATGAGCAGTTCTTC	CASSSRVPRDNEQFF
TRBV12-5	.	.	TRBJ2-7	TGTGCTAGTGCCCTGGGGGGTAAAGACGAGCAGTACTTC	CASALGGKDEQYF
TRBV5-1	.	.	TRBJ2-7	TGCGCCAGCAGCTTAACAGGGGAGGGCTACGAGCAGTACTTC	CASSLTGEGYEQYF
TRBV7-7	.	.	TRBJ2-1	TGTGCTAGCAGCTCGATTAACTACAATGAGCAGTTCTTC	CASSSINYNEQFF
TRBV6-1	once	.	TRBJ2-7	TGTGCCAGCAGTTCCGACGGAGACGAGCAGTACTTC	CASSSDGDEQYF
TRBV7-8	once	.	TRBJ2-7	TGTGCCAGCAGCTCAACCAGGTCCTACGAGCAGTACTTC	CASSSTRSYEQYF
TRBV5-1	.	.	TRBJ2-7	TGCGCCAGCAGCTTGGGGCGAGAGACCTACGAGCAGCACTTC	CASSLGRETYEQHF
TRBV11-2	.	TRBD1	TRBJ1-2	TGTGCCAGCTCAGACAGGGGGCGCGGCTATGGCTACACCTTC	CASSDRGRGYGYTF
TRBV7-9	.	.	TRBJ2-7	TGTGCCAGCAGCCATGATAGATCAAGGGCCCACTACGAGCAGTACTTC	CASSHDRSRAHYEQYF
TRBV28	.	.	TRBJ1-2	TGTGCCAGCAGAAATGGACAAGACTATGGCTACACCTTC	CASRNGQDYGYTF
TRBV7-3	.	TRBD1	TRBJ2-7	TGTGCCAGCAGCTTTGGGACAGCCTACGAGCAGTACTTC	CASSFGTAYEQYF
TRBV7-3	.	.	TRBJ1-1	TGTGCCAGCAGCTTATTGCAGGGTAACACTGAAGCTTTCTTT	CASSLLQGNTEAFF
TRBV5-4	.	.	TRBJ2-1	TGTGCCAGCAGCTTGGAAAGGGGCTTCAATGAGCAGTTCTTC	CASSLERGFNEQFF
TRBV19	.	.	TRBJ1-5	TGTGCCAGTAGGAGGCTCAATCAGCCCCAGCATTTT	CASRRLNQPQHF
TRBV29-1	.	.	TRBJ1-2	TGCAGCGTCGGCCATAACCTTAACTATGGCTACACCTTC	CSVGHNLNYGYTF
TRBV2	.	.	TRBJ1-4	TGTGCCAGCAGGGGGCAGGCCGGGGAAAAACTGTTTTTT	CASRGQAGEKLFF
TRBV11-2	.	.	TRBJ1-1	TGTGCCAGCAGCTTTCGTGACACTGAAGCTTTCTTT	CASSFRDTEAFF
TRBV28	.	.	TRBJ1-3	TGTGCCAGCAGTTTAGCAGGGTCGGTCTCTGGAAACACCATATATTTT	CASSLAGSVSGNTIYF
TRBV6-5	once	.	TRBJ2-7	TGTGCCAGCAGTTACGACCGTACCTCCTACGAGCAGTACTTC	CASSYDRTSYEQYF
TRBV27	once	.	TRBJ1-6	TGTGCCAGCAGTTCCCGACCTCCGGGAGGTTTGGGTTCACCCCTCCACTTT	CASSSRPPGGLGSPLHF
TRBV9	.	.	TRBJ1-2	TGTGCCAGCAGCGTAGTCGACAGTAGGCGATATGGCTACACCTTC	CASSVVDSRRYGYTF
TRBV18	.	.	TRBJ2-3	TGTGCCAGCTCACCACCCCCAGGGAACACAGATACGCAGTATTTT	CASSPPPGNTDTQYF
TRBV15	.	.	TRBJ2-7	TGTGCCACCAGCAGAGATAGGCCATCCTACGAGCAGTACTTC	CATSRDRPSYEQYF
TRBV7-9	.	.	TRBJ1-1	TGTGCCAGCAGCCTAATCCGGGACACGAAAAGCGTCACTGAAGCTTTCTTT	CASSLIRDTKSVTEAFF
TRBV15	.	TRBD1	TRBJ1-3	TGTGCCACCAGCTTTCGACAGGGGAGAGGAAACACCATATATTTT	CATSFRQGRGNTIYF
TRBV11-2	.	.	TRBJ2-3	TGTGCCAGCAGCTTCCTGATCCGGGTGGACACAGATACGCAGTATTTT	CASSFLIRVDTDTQYF
TRBV6-6	few	.	TRBJ2-1	TGTGCCAGCAGTTACCCGACGACTGGGAATGAGCAGTTCTTC	CASSYPTTGNEQFF
TRBV5-5	.	.	TRBJ1-1	TGTGCCAGCAGCCGAAGGGGACCGACGGGATCGAACACTGAAGCTTTCTTT	CASSRRGPTGSNTEAFF
TRBV10-3	.	TRBD1	TRBJ1-2	TGTGCCATCAGTGAGTTAGGACAGGCCGAGTCGAACTATGGCTACACCTTC	CAISELGQAESNYGYTF
TRBV10-3	.	.	TRBJ1-5	TGTGCCATCAGTGAGCAACAGGGCGGGCAGCCCCAGCATTTT	CAISEQQGGQPQHF
TRBV11-1	.	.	TRBJ1-2	TGTGCCAGCAGCTTAGGTATCGATGGCTACACCTTC	CASSLGIDGYTF
TRBV7-2	once	.	TRBJ2-7	TGTGCCAGCAGCTTAGCCGGGACGGCAACCTACGAGCAGTACTTC	CASSLAGTATYEQYF
TRBV5-1	.	TRBD1	TRBJ1-3	TGCGCCAGCAGCTCTGAGGGGGCCAACGGGGACACCATATATTTT	CASSSEGANGDTIYF
TRBV5-5	.	.	TRBJ2-5	TGTGCCAGCAGATCAACCCCTGCGTACCAAGAGACCCAGTACTTC	CASRSTPAYQETQYF
TRBV10-3	.	.	TRBJ1-5	TGTGCCATCAGTGAGAGGGCAGCTGATAGCAATCAGCCCCAGCATTTT	CAISERAADSNQPQHF